This TCR beta chain was obtained from a study of identical twins. A universal primer site was added by template switching, and unique molecular identifiers were carried by the cDNA. MiXCR, run by TCRdb on the 5' RACE reads, gives a single entry per CDR3 protein. Among about 460,000 distinct CDR3 sequences listed, approximately 15% were seen once. This CDR3 has 13 amino acids. V dropped 1 base and J dropped 10 bases, with 11 bases sitting between them. Germline V gene data show CDR1 as MRHNA and CDR2 as SNTAGT. In regard to this clonotype: Its antigen is unidentified.

General observations from the study: Instead of following the same donors, the conclusions were based on cross-sectional statistical analysis.

These records were also assigned to another study, of yellow fever vaccine responses in identical twins.

The J gene is TRBJ2-1, the V gene TRBV6-4; D uncertain. The sequence was obtained from a woman aged 18-29 years in good health. Material for sequencing was CD4+ T cells sorted from blood. CDR3 DNA: TGTGCCAGCAGTGACTTTGGCTTTGGAGAGCAGTTCTTC. Translated: CASSDFGFGEQFF.